These 22 T cell receptor beta chains share one sample of origin, sequenced in a study of blood T cell repertoires in COVID-19. Libraries were prepared by immunoSEQ multiplex PCR; TCRdb keeps only in-frame clonotypes and omits some of them. The sample lists 120,000 to 150,000 clones; less than 85% were seen once. The sample consisted of peripheral blood. These TCRs come from an elderly woman in a cohort sampled during active or convalescent COVID-19.

The chain joins TRBV5-5 to TRBJ1-1; D gene ambiguous. The V gene lost 4 bases and the J gene lost 6 bases, with 19 bases spanning the gap. The CDR3 is 15 residues long. From germline, CDR1 is SGHKS and CDR2 YYEKEE (reference sequence). The CDR3 nucleotides read TGTGCCAGCAGCCACGCAACAGACCATCCCTCTGAAGCTTTCTTT. This sequence encodes CASSHATDHPSEAFF.

The chain uses TRBV6-5 and TRBJ1-1; 8 nucleotides agree with TRBD1. Germline V gene lookup returns CDR1 MNHEY and CDR2 SVGAGI. The CDR3 loop spans 13 amino acids. V gave up 5 bases and J gave up 3 bases; unmatched junction bases: 2. This CDR3 reads CASSQQGDTEAFF. The CDR3 DNA sequence: TGTGCCAGCAGTCAACAGGGGGACACTGAAGCTTTCTTT.

The rearrangement uses TRBV6-5 and TRBJ1-1, with TRBD1 identical over 8 bases. CDR3 size: 15 residues. Trimming took 2 bases from V and 2 from J; bases not matched to a gene: 4. Germline V gene lookup returns CDR1 MNHEY and CDR2 SVGAGI. CDR3 in DNA: TGTGCCAGCAGTTACGCGGGACAGGCCAACACTGAAGCTTTCTTT. Residues: CASSYAGQANTEAFF.

This chain joins TRBV6-5 and TRBJ1-3, with TRBD1 matching over 11 bases. This CDR3 contains 13 residues. Germline values: CDR1 MNHEY, CDR2 SVGAGI. J gave up 9 bases and V 6 bases, and 4 bases lay outside the gene matches. CDR3: CASRRDRGGTIYF. The DNA for the CDR3 is TGTGCCAGCAGACGGGACAGGGGGGGCACCATATATTTT.

The V call is TRBV19, the J call TRBJ2-1; 7 positions agree with TRBD2. Germline V gene lookup returns CDR1 LNHDA and CDR2 SQIVND (reference sequence). The CDR3 runs 14 residues. V lost 4 bases to trimming and J lost 9 bases; unmatched junction nucleotides: 9. The CDR3 reads CASSKRGSTGEQFF. The CDR3 DNA is TGTGCCAGTAGTAAGCGGGGCTCTACGGGTGAGCAGTTCTTC. The full variable domain, completed using reference TRBV19 and TRBJ2-1, is DGGITQSPKYLFRKEGQNVTLSCEQNLNHDAMYWYRQDPGQGLRLIYYSQIVNDFQKGDIAEGYSVSREKKESFPLTVTSAQKNPTAFYLCASSKRGSTGEQFFGPGTRLTVL.

This clone has just a few counts. This chain joins TRBV19 and TRBJ1-2, with D possibly matching TRBD1 (5 bases). V was trimmed by 0 bases and J by 8 bases, leaving 10 bases between them. This CDR3 comprises 13 residues. CDR1 is LNHDA and CDR2 is SQIVND in the germline V gene (reference sequence). CDR3 nucleotides: TGTGCCAGTAGTATAGAGGCGGGGGAAGGCTACACCTTC. Its protein is CASSIEAGEGYTF.

This clone appeared a single time. This sequence joins TRBV29-1 and TRBJ1-5, with D unclear. CDR3 size: 12 residues. The germline gives CDR1 SQVTM, CDR2 ANQGSEA. Trimming removed 6 bases from V and 5 bases from J, with 11 bases in between. As DNA, the CDR3 is TGCAGCGTGTTGCAAGCTGATCAGCCCCAGCATTTT. It encodes CSVLQADQPQHF.

The chain combines TRBV6-1 with TRBJ1-1; the D is unclear. Trimming took off 3 bases at V and 7 bases at J, with 9 bases between the two ends. The CDR3 runs 12 residues. Per the germline V gene, CDR1 is MNHNS and CDR2 is SASEGT. The CDR3 loop is CASSEVGFEAFF. The DNA of the CDR3 is TGTGCCAGCAGTGAGGTGGGCTTTGAAGCTTTCTTT.

This chain uses TRBV11-2 with TRBJ2-5; D not resolved. Trimming removed 3 bases at V and 5 bases at J, with 10 bases between. CDR3 size: 13 residues. Germline lookup yields CDR1 SGHAT and CDR2 FQNNGV. The CDR3 reads CASSFGGLETQYF. DNA of the CDR3: TGTGCCAGCAGCTTCGGTGGGCTGGAGACCCAGTACTTC.

This clone occurred a few times. This chain connects TRBV4-1 to TRBJ2-7; TRBD1 agrees at 8 bases. Germline-derived CDR1 and CDR2 are MGHRA and YSYEKL. The CDR3 runs 16 residues. After removal of 0 bases from V and 6 bases from J, the junction contained 10 bases not matched to a gene. CDR3 in amino acids: CASSQDLRQGKGEQYV. The CDR3 region has the DNA TGCGCCAGCAGCCAAGATCTGCGACAGGGGAAGGGCGAGCAGTACGTC.

The chain uses TRBV18 and TRBJ1-2; D gene uncertain. V was clipped by 9 bases and J by 1 base, with 15 bases between them. The germline V gene has CDR1 KGHSH and CDR2 LQKENI. The length of the CDR3 is 14 residues. The CDR3 is CASRHRSSNYGYTF. The DNA for the CDR3 is TGTGCCAGTCGCCACCGCTCGAGTAACTATGGCTACACCTTC. Supplemented by reference TRBV18 and TRBJ1-2, the full variable domain reads NAGVMQNPRHLVRRRGQEARLRCSPMKGHSHVYWYRQLPEEGLKFMVYLQKENIIDESGMPKERFSAEFPKEGPSILRIQQVVRGDSAAYFCASRHRSSNYGYTFGSGTRLTVV.

About this clone itself: At one end the junction does not follow the germline gene, possibly because of a read error. The chain couples TRBV7-7 to TRBJ2-7; possibly TRBD1 for D (6 bases). Germline V gene lookup returns CDR1 SSHAT and CDR2 FNYEAQ (reference sequence). The CDR3 sequence is 15 residues long. The CDR3 protein is CASSPRPGTTYEQYF. The DNA for the CDR3 is TGTGCTAGCAGCCCGAGGCCTGGGACAACGTACGAGCAGTACTTC. Variable domain in full (rest from reference TRBV7-7 and TRBJ2-7): GAGVSQSPRYKVTKRGQDVTLRCDPISSHATLYWYQQALGQGPEFLTYFNYEAQPDKSGLPSDRFSAERPEGSISTLTIQRTEQRDSAMYRCASSPRPGTTYEQYFGPGTRLTVT.

The chain has TRBV3-1 (or the pseudogene TRBV3-2) and TRBJ1-6; unclear D gene. The V end was cut by 1 base, the J end by 0 bases, with 7 bases between. CDR3 length: 16 amino acids. The V gene's germline CDR1 is LGHDT and CDR2 YNNKEL (reference sequence). DNA for the CDR3: TGTGCCAGCAGCCAAGTTTTCAGCTCCTATAATTCACCCCTCCACTTT. This gives the protein CASSQVFSSYNSPLHF.

The rearrangement links TRBV2 to TRBJ2-5; the match to TRBD2 covers 8 bases. The CDR3 sequence is 12 residues long. The germline V gene encodes CDR1 SNHLY and CDR2 FYNNEI. V dropped 4 bases and J dropped 7; count of bases not matched to a gene: 2. The CDR3: CASSALAGTQYF. The DNA for the CDR3 is TGTGCCAGCAGTGCGCTAGCGGGGACCCAGTACTTC. Drawing the rest from reference TRBV2 and TRBJ2-5, the complete variable domain is EPEVTQTPSHQVTQMGQEVILRCVPISNHLYFYWYRQILGQKVEFLVSFYNNEISEKSEIFDDQFSVERPDGSNFTLKIRSTKLEDSAMYFCASSALAGTQYFGPGTRLLVL.

The chain employs TRBV28 and TRBJ2-4; D unresolved. CDR1 and CDR2 from the germline V gene are MDHEN and SYDVKM. Trimming took off 2 bases at V and 9 bases at J, with 8 bases between the two ends. This CDR3 has 12 residues. The CDR3 coding sequence is TGTGCCAGCAGTTTACAAAGAGTCATTCAGTACTTC. It yields the protein CASSLQRVIQYF.

The chain uses TRBV5-1 and TRBJ1-6; TRBD1 matches at 7 bases. Trimming cost V 4 bases and J 7 bases; bases outside gene matches: 14. In germline, CDR1 is SGHRS, CDR2 YFSETQ. This CDR3 has 17 amino acids. The CDR3 nucleotides read TGCGCCAGCAGCCCACAGACAGGGACCAGAGGAAATTCACCCCTCCACTTT. This encodes CASSPQTGTRGNSPLHF.

The chain joins TRBV20-1 to TRBJ1-2, with D tentatively TRBD1 (5 bases). The CDR3 sequence is 11 residues long. With 0 bases removed from V and 6 bases from J, the gap between germline ends came to 5 bases. CDR1 and CDR2 from the germline V gene are DFQATT and SNEGSKA (reference sequence). CDR3 in DNA: TGCAGTGCTAGAGAAGGGGATGGCTACACCTTC. It translates to CSAREGDGYTF.

The V call is TRBV19, the J call TRBJ1-2, with no clear D. V lost 5 bases to trimming and J lost 1 base, with 8 bases between them. CDR1 LNHDA and CDR2 SQIVND come from the germline V gene (reference sequence). CDR3 length: 13 residues. The CDR3 nucleotides are TGTGCCAGTAGTTTGAGAGATAACTATGGCTACACCTTC. Translated: CASSLRDNYGYTF.

This sequence joins TRBV3-1 (or the pseudogene TRBV3-2) and TRBJ2-1; TRBD2 matches 9 bases. The ends lost 3 bases at V and 5 bases at J; junction bases unmatched: 2. The CDR3 length is 14 residues. Germline CDR1 reads LGHDT; CDR2 reads YNNKEL (reference sequence). The CDR3 DNA sequence: TGTGCCAGCAGCCAGCTAGCGGGGAACAATGAGCAGTTCTTC. Its protein product is CASSQLAGNNEQFF.

The chain links TRBV18 to TRBJ2-7; 8 bases are a match to TRBD2. After removal of 6 bases from V and 0 bases from J, the junction contained 7 bases not matched to a gene. The CDR3 has 15 residues. Germline V gives CDR1 KGHSH, CDR2 LQKENI. This CDR3 reads CASSPSGGSSYEQYF. CDR3 sequence (DNA): TGTGCCAGCTCCCCCAGCGGGGGATCCTCCTACGAGCAGTACTTC.

V usage is TRBV5-4 and J usage is TRBJ2-1; D may be TRBD2 (5 bases). With 0 bases removed from V and 5 bases from J, the gap between germline ends came to 12 bases. CDR3 length: 15 amino acids. Per the germline V gene, CDR1 is SGHNT and CDR2 is YYREEE (reference sequence). CDR3 loop: CASSLDIYGDNEQFF. The CDR3 DNA sequence: TGTGCCAGCAGCTTGGATATTTACGGGGACAATGAGCAGTTCTTC. Full variable domain (outside the CDR3, taken from reference TRBV5-4 and TRBJ2-1): ETGVTQSPTHLIKTRGQQVTLRCSSQSGHNTVSWYQQALGQGPQFIFQYYREEENGRGNFPPRFSGLQFPNYSSELNVNALELDDSALYLCASSLDIYGDNEQFFGPGTRLTVL.

The rearrangement uses TRBV6-1 and TRBJ1-2; 10 bases are a match to TRBD1. V shed 0 bases and J 4 bases; nucleotides not matched to a gene: 5. Germline CDR1 is MNHNS and CDR2 is SASEGT. This CDR3 spans 16 amino acids. Written as DNA, the CDR3 is TGTGCCAGCAGTGAAGCGCGAGGACAGGGGGTCTATGGCTACACCTTC. Translating it yields CASSEARGQGVYGYTF.